One sample yielded the 28 T cell receptor beta chains listed below, sequenced in a study of shared clonotypes between healthy human individuals (dated by TCRdb to between 2020 and 2021). Library preparation used the immunoSEQ multiplex PCR assay. TCRdb mirrors the immuneACCESS table, restricted to in-frame sequences. Some clones are absent from its copies; in checked studies, under half trace to an unresolved V gene, and the reason for the others is unknown. Recorded for this sample are 2 million to 3 million clones; more than 85% of them occurred a single time. The ten largest clones represent around 0.37% of the sample. Sequences were obtained from naive CD4+ T cells from PBMCs. The cell subset or site label here, explained by the study, means: CD45RA+ positively selected. These receptors were taken from a man between 18 and 29 years old in good health. Some clones in this sample may be carry-over from other donors' samples.

This sequence joins TRBV11-2 and TRBJ1-2, with D possibly being TRBD1 (5 bases). The V gene lost 3 bases and the J gene lost 4 bases, with 12 bases spanning the gap. The CDR3 totals 14 residues. Germline V CDR1 and CDR2: SGHAT, FQNNGV. The CDR3 DNA reads TGTGCCAGCAGCTTCAGAGGGGAAACCTATGGCTACACCTTC. Protein product: CASSFRGETYGYTF.

The chain carries TRBV18 and TRBJ1-5, with 7 bases identical to TRBD1. After removal of 1 base from V and 4 bases from J, the junction contained 7 bases not matched to a gene. The CDR3 has 16 residues. Looked up from germline, CDR1 is KGHSH and CDR2 is LQKENI. Here the CDR3 DNA reads TGTGCCAGCTCACCACAAGGGACAGCGAATAATCAGCCCCAGCATTTT. Translated: CASSPQGTANNQPQHF.

The genes are TRBV9 and TRBJ2-1, with D possibly being TRBD1 (7 bases). Looked up from germline, CDR1 is SGDLS and CDR2 is YYNGEE. V was trimmed by 3 bases and J by 1 base, leaving 17 bases between them. The CDR3 contains 17 residues. This CDR3 reads CASSEGASEYSYNEQFF. The CDR3 nucleotides read TGTGCCAGCAGCGAGGGGGCTAGCGAGTATTCCTACAATGAGCAGTTCTTC.

The sample holds one count of this clone. This chain links TRBV29-1 with TRBJ1-2; D ambiguous. V lost 7 bases to trimming and J lost 5 bases, with 8 bases between them. CDR1 and CDR2 (germline): SQVTM, ANQGSEA. CDR3 length: 10 residues. CDR3 region: CSAYNYGYTF. The CDR3 DNA follows: TGCAGCGCCTACAATTATGGCTACACCTTC.

This sequence joins TRBV6-1 and TRBJ1-1; D is unclear. V dropped 8 bases and J dropped 3 bases, with 19 bases sitting between them. The V gene's germline CDR1 is MNHNS and CDR2 SASEGT. The CDR3 extends over 15 amino acids. The CDR3 sequence is CASPEGWAGDTEAFF. The CDR3 coding sequence is TGTGCCAGCCCGGAGGGATGGGCTGGGGACACTGAAGCTTTCTTT.

This sequence joins TRBV29-1 and TRBJ2-7; the match to TRBD2 covers 15 bases. This CDR3 is built from 16 residues. V dropped 4 bases and J dropped 4; count of bases not matched to a gene: 8. Germline-derived CDR1 and CDR2 are SQVTM and ANQGSEA. The CDR3 bases are TGCAGCGTTGCCGGACTAGCGGGAGGGCGGGGTTACGAGCAGTACTTC. Protein sequence: CSVAGLAGGRGYEQYF.

As regards this clone: This CDR3 is also generated by other DNA sequences in the sample. CDR3 residues: CASSLRGNQPQHF. DNA for the CDR3: TGTGCCAGCAGCTTAAGGGGGAATCAGCCCCAGCATTTT. This rearrangement joins TRBV7-2 to TRBJ1-5; possible D gene TRBD1, 6 bases. The germline V gene encodes CDR1 SGHTA and CDR2 FQGNSA. The CDR3 is made up of 13 amino acids. Trimming left V 2 bases short and J 4 bases short, with 6 bases between.

The sample holds one count of this clone. The chain uses TRBV28 and TRBJ1-1; D is ambiguous. V lost 2 bases and J lost 2, with 18 bases in between. The CDR3 consists of 17 residues. CDR1 and CDR2 (germline): MDHEN, SYDVKM. Written as DNA, the CDR3 is TGTGCCAGCAGTTTAACCGGTCGTGGCAGCGTTAACACTGAAGCTTTCTTT. This codes for CASSLTGRGSVNTEAFF.

This sequence joins TRBV28 and TRBJ1-1; D is uncertain. V lost 6 bases and J lost 6, with 20 bases in between. The CDR3 is made up of 15 amino acids. Germline CDR1 is MDHEN and CDR2 is SYDVKM. The chain's CDR3 is CASSLLGPRGSEAFF. CDR3 nucleotide sequence: TGTGCCAGCAGCCTCCTCGGGCCCCGTGGCTCTGAAGCTTTCTTT. The whole variable domain, filled in from reference TRBV28 and TRBJ1-1, reads DVKVTQSSRYLVKRTGEKVFLECVQDMDHENMFWYRQDPGLGLRLIYFSYDVKMKEKGDIPEGYSVSREKKERFSLILESASTNQTSMYLCASSLLGPRGSEAFFGQGTRLTVV.

In the case of this clone: The same CDR3 also results from other DNA sequences found in this sample. This sequence joins TRBV5-1 and TRBJ2-3; 9 bases are shared with TRBD1. Germline V gene data show CDR1 as SGHRS and CDR2 as YFSETQ. The CDR3 spans 15 residues. Losses at the gene ends were 4 bases for V and 0 bases for J; bases not matched to a gene: 3. The CDR3 DNA sequence: TGCGCCAGCAGCCGGGACAGGGCTAGCACAGATACGCAGTATTTT. It translates to CASSRDRASTDTQYF.

V gene TRBV2 combines with J gene TRBJ1-2; 9 nucleotides align to TRBD1. CDR3 length equals 14 residues. The trim removed 7 bases at V and 4 bases at J, leaving 7 bases unmatched. The germline V gene encodes CDR1 SNHLY and CDR2 FYNNEI. The chain's CDR3 is CASKSGTGIYGYTF. In DNA form, the CDR3 reads TGTGCCAGCAAATCAGGGACAGGGATCTATGGCTACACCTTC.

V and J are TRBV6-6 and TRBJ1-1; 7 bases map to TRBD1. V lost 2 bases to trimming and J lost 4 bases; unmatched junction nucleotides: 7. Germline V gives CDR1 MNHNY, CDR2 SVGAGI (reference sequence). CDR3 size: 15 residues. This CDR3 reads CASSYTRQGITEAFF. CDR3 coding DNA: TGTGCCAGCAGTTACACCAGACAGGGTATCACTGAAGCTTTCTTT.

This chain connects TRBV14 to TRBJ1-4; no definite D call. Germline CDR1 is SGHDN and CDR2 is FVKESK. This CDR3 is built from 14 residues. V lost 1 base to trimming and J lost 8 bases, with 11 bases between them. The CDR3 DNA reads TGTGCCAGCAGCCAAGGGGTTGACGTCGAAAAACTGTTTTTT. It encodes CASSQGVDVEKLFF.

The rearrangement joins TRBV12-2 to TRBJ2-7; TRBD1, as called in the table, went unchecked against the DNA. TRBV12-2 is flagged as a pseudogene. CDR3 length: 14 residues. The CDR3 DNA reads as TGTGCAAGTGCCAGGGGCCCAGAAACCCACGAGCAGTACTTC. Amino acid sequence: CASARGPETHEQYF.

The CDR3 region has the DNA TGTGCCAGCAGCTTGGTTAACAATGAGCAGTTCTTC. Its protein product is CASSLVNNEQFF. This chain links TRBV5-6 with TRBJ2-1, with no clear D. This CDR3 spans 12 amino acids. Germline CDR1 reads SGHDT; CDR2 reads YYEEEE. V was pared by 0 bases and J by 5 bases, with 3 bases between.

The chain carries TRBV5-5 and TRBJ1-5, with TRBD1 identical over 7 bases. CDR1 and CDR2 from the germline V gene are SGHKS and YYEKEE (reference sequence). V lost 4 bases, J lost 4 bases, and 8 bases stayed unmatched. The length of the CDR3 is 15 residues. The CDR3: CASSREPGQNQPQHF. The CDR3 DNA sequence: TGTGCCAGCAGCAGGGAACCGGGACAGAATCAGCCCCAGCATTTT. Drawing the rest from reference TRBV5-5 and TRBJ1-5, the complete variable domain is DAGVTQSPTHLIKTRGQQVTLRCSPISGHKSVSWYQQVLGQGPQFIFQYYEKEERGRGNFPDRFSARQFPNYSSELNVNALLLGDSALYLCASSREPGQNQPQHFGDGTRLSIL.

This chain uses TRBV6-5 with TRBJ2-1; TRBD1 matches 8 bases. Germline values: CDR1 MNHEY, CDR2 SVGAGI. The V and J ends lost 1 base and 7 bases, in that order; junction bases with no gene match: 6. The CDR3 covers 15 residues. CDR3 coding DNA: TGTGCCAGCAGTTACTTAGGCAGGGGGCAGAATGAGCAGTTCTTC. Its protein product is CASSYLGRGQNEQFF.

The count of this clone is one. Here the CDR3 reads CASRGQGAAQPQHF. For the CDR3, the DNA is TGTGCCAGTAGGGGACAGGGGGCGGCTCAGCCCCAGCATTTT. The chain joins TRBV19 to TRBJ1-5; 12 bases are shared with TRBD1. Germline CDR1 and CDR2: LNHDA and SQIVND (reference sequence). There are 14 residues in the CDR3. The trim removed 6 bases at V and 6 bases at J, leaving 3 bases unmatched.

The rearrangement uses TRBV28 and TRBJ2-7; 9 nucleotides agree with TRBD1. This CDR3 is built from 15 residues. Per the germline V gene, CDR1 is MDHEN and CDR2 is SYDVKM. The junction had 8 bases not matched to a gene; V was cut back by 5 bases and J by 3 bases. This chain's CDR3 is CASSARGTGNYEQYF. CDR3 sequence (DNA): TGTGCCAGCAGTGCCCGAGGGACAGGGAACTACGAGCAGTACTTC.

Only one count was recorded for this clone. The gene calls are TRBV7-7 and TRBJ2-1; TRBD2 might be the D (6 bases). Germline V gene data show CDR1 as SSHAT and CDR2 as FNYEAQ (reference sequence). Trimming removed 6 bases at V and 1 base at J, with 16 bases between. The CDR3 sequence is 16 residues long. The CDR3, as DNA: TGTGCCAGCAGTGGACCCGGGACTGTTTCCTACAATGAGCAGTTCTTC. The encoded protein is CASSGPGTVSYNEQFF.

Concerning this clone itself: The same CDR3 arises from other DNA sequences in this sample as well. V and J are TRBV7-3 and TRBJ2-5; D perhaps matches TRBD2 (5 bases). Germline V gene data show CDR1 as SGHTA and CDR2 as FQGTGA. This CDR3 has 13 amino acids. With 0 bases removed from V and 5 bases from J, the gap between germline ends came to 7 bases. As DNA, the CDR3 is TGTGCCAGCAGCTTAACTAGGGAGGAGACCCAGTACTTC. It translates to CASSLTREETQYF. Variable domain in full (rest from reference TRBV7-3 and TRBJ2-5): GAGVSQTPSNKVTEKGKYVELRCDPISGHTALYWYRQSLGQGPEFLIYFQGTGAADDSGLPNDRFFAVRPEGSVSTLKIQRTERGDSAVYLCASSLTREETQYFGPGTRLLVL.

CDR3 sequence reads: CASRLDQETQYF. The CDR3 bases are TGTGCCAGCAGATTGGACCAAGAGACCCAGTACTTC. V usage is TRBV2 and J usage is TRBJ2-5, with no clear D. V was clipped by 6 bases and J by 0 bases, with 5 bases between them. CDR3 length: 12 amino acids. The germline CDR1 and CDR2 sequences are SNHLY and FYNNEI.

J is TRBJ2-1 and V is TRBV11-3; D not resolved. CDR1 and CDR2 from the germline V gene are SGHNT and YENEEA. V was trimmed by 4 bases and J by 6 bases, leaving 7 bases between them. The CDR3 sequence is 12 residues long. CDR3 region: CASSSIPNEQFF. The CDR3 nucleotides are TGTGCCAGCAGCTCTATTCCCAATGAGCAGTTCTTC.

V gene TRBV10-3 combines with J gene TRBJ2-2; TRBD2 matches at 9 bases. Germline loops: CDR1 ENHRY, CDR2 SYGVKD. Trimming at V came to 7 bases and at J to 6 bases, leaving 15 bases not matched to a gene. The CDR3 is made up of 17 amino acids. The CDR3 here is CAIKGGAAGGFSGELFF. In DNA form, the CDR3 reads TGTGCCATCAAAGGAGGGGCAGCGGGAGGTTTCTCCGGGGAGCTGTTTTTT.

A note on this clone: Other DNA variants within this sample encode the same CDR3. The genes are TRBV28 and TRBJ2-5, with 12 bases fitting TRBD2. CDR3 length: 15 amino acids. Per the germline V gene, CDR1 is MDHEN and CDR2 is SYDVKM. Trimming removed 2 bases from V and 2 bases from J; junction bases left unmatched: 0. The CDR3 spells CASSLGTSGQETQYF. The CDR3, as DNA: TGTGCCAGCAGTTTAGGGACTAGCGGGCAAGAGACCCAGTACTTC.

The rearrangement uses TRBV5-4 and TRBJ2-7; TRBD2 might be the D (7 bases). Germline loops: CDR1 SGHNT, CDR2 YYREEE (reference sequence). V was cut by 3 bases and J by 4 bases, with 20 bases left in between. The CDR3 runs 16 residues. The CDR3 here is CASSSERGGGQYEQYF. DNA of the CDR3: TGTGCCAGCAGCTCGGAGCGAGGGGGAGGGCAATACGAGCAGTACTTC.

V and J are TRBV19 and TRBJ2-7; 9 bases fit TRBD2. The CDR3 runs to 17 residues. The germline CDR1 and CDR2 sequences are LNHDA and SQIVND (reference sequence). V lost 1 base to trimming and J lost 0 bases; unmatched junction nucleotides: 7. The CDR3, as DNA: TGTGCCAGTAGTATAGCTCGCGGGAGGGCCGGCTCCTACGAGCAGTACTTC. Translated: CASSIARGRAGSYEQYF.

J is TRBJ2-2 and V is TRBV5-1; 7 nucleotides align to TRBD2. From germline, CDR1 is SGHRS and CDR2 YFSETQ. The V gene end was trimmed by 4 bases and the J gene end by 1 base; junction bases not matched to a gene: 7. This CDR3 comprises 16 residues. The chain's CDR3 is CASSAGIAGNTGELFF. DNA of the CDR3: TGCGCCAGCAGCGCGGGTATAGCGGGGAACACCGGGGAGCTGTTTTTT.